This T cell receptor (beta chain) was obtained from a study of T cell repertoires in cytomegalovirus infection. Study-level background: Shared public TCR beta signatures pointed to both CMV infection and a matching HLA type.

This clonotype was seen ten or more times. Antigen specificity is unknown. The length of the CDR3 is 15 residues. Germline lookup yields CDR1 LGHNA and CDR2 YSLEER. V lost 0 bases, J lost 2 bases, and 8 bases lay in between. MiXCR was run by TCRdb on the reads, yielding one entry per CDR3 protein. This sample has about 130,000 distinct CDR3 sequences, with roughly a third found just once. The source was CD8+ T cells from cultured PBMCs, collected from culture after CMV antigen stimulation. The chain joins TRBV4-3 to TRBJ1-5; D remains ambiguous. The sequence derives from a human donor in good health (CMV status not recorded). Some clones in this sample may be carry-over from other donors' samples. The CDR3 reads CASSQDLGRNQPQHF. The CDR3, as DNA: TGCGCCAGCAGCCAAGATCTAGGCCGCAATCAGCCCCAGCATTTT.